The 14 T cell receptor beta chains below all came from one sample that was sequenced in a study of CD8 T cells in ankylosing spondylitis. TCRdb redid the calling of the 5' RACE reads with MiXCR, one entry per CDR3 protein. The data show roughly 240,000 distinct CDR3 sequences, with roughly 32% seen just once and about 4% held by the top ten. Sequencing input: blood, either unsorted or a sorted T cell fraction (not recorded which). All receptors come from a male donor with ankylosing spondylitis or in good health (not recorded which).

This clonotype was observed a handful of times. The chain employs TRBV18 and TRBJ2-2; D is unresolved. The CDR3 covers 12 residues. Germline CDR1 reads KGHSH; CDR2 reads LQKENI. V lost 3 bases and J lost 7, with 6 bases in between. Here the CDR3 DNA reads TGTGCCAGCTCACCGGCGGACGGGGAGCTGTTTTTT. Amino acid sequence: CASSPADGELFF.

This clonotype was counted between two and nine times. The chain uses TRBV12-3 or TRBV12-4 and TRBJ1-1; D remains unclear. V was shortened by 0 bases and J by 4 bases, with 9 bases between the two germline ends. This CDR3 spans 14 amino acids. CDR3 sequence: CASSLAPRGTEAFF. CDR3 in DNA: TGTGCCAGCAGTTTAGCGCCGCGGGGCACTGAAGCTTTCTTT.

This clonotype was recorded a few times. This chain joins TRBV7-9 and TRBJ2-7; no definite D call. The V end lost 5 bases, the J end lost 6 bases, and 8 bases lay between the germline ends. Germline assignment: CDR1 SEHNR and CDR2 FQNEAQ (reference sequence). The CDR3 runs to 11 residues. CDR3 coding DNA: TGTGCCAGCAGCACAGCAGGCGAGCAGTACTTC. Protein: CASSTAGEQYF.

The chain employs TRBV7-9 and TRBJ2-3; no reliable D call. Between the trimmed V and J ends, which lost 3 bases and 1 base, there was a span of 17 bases. The CDR3 runs to 17 residues. Germline V lookup: CDR1 SEHNR, CDR2 FQNEAQ (reference sequence). In DNA form, the CDR3 reads TGTGCCAGCAGCTTCCCGTCTGCCGAAGGAGGCACAGATACGCAGTATTTT. It codes for CASSFPSAEGGTDTQYF.

The gene calls are TRBV20-1 and TRBJ2-7; 7 nucleotides line up with TRBD1. The germline V gene has CDR1 DFQATT and CDR2 SNEGSKA (reference sequence). The CDR3 contains 15 residues. Unmatched junction bases numbered 11, after V lost 1 base and J lost 5 bases. CDR3 in DNA: TGCAGTGCTAGAGTGAGTCCGGACAGGCGCGACGAGCAGTACTTC. This codes for CSARVSPDRRDEQYF.

The chain couples TRBV18 to TRBJ2-7; 7 bases agree with TRBD1. The CDR3 totals 14 residues. From germline, CDR1 is KGHSH and CDR2 LQKENI. After removal of 3 bases from V and 2 bases from J, the junction contained 4 bases not matched to a gene. CDR3 region: CASSPQGTAYEQYF. The CDR3, as DNA: TGTGCCAGCTCACCTCAAGGGACAGCCTACGAGCAGTACTTC.

The rearrangement joins TRBV7-9 to TRBJ2-4, with 8 nucleotides matching TRBD1. The CDR3 consists of 17 residues. The germline gives CDR1 SEHNR, CDR2 FQNEAQ (reference sequence). The V and J ends lost 5 bases and 3 bases, in that order; junction bases with no gene match: 12. The CDR3, as DNA: TGTGCCAGCAGCCCCACTGAGGACAGGGTGGGCAAAAACATTCAGTACTTC. This gives the protein CASSPTEDRVGKNIQYF.

This clonotype appeared a few times. V and J are TRBV7-8 and TRBJ2-7; no definite D call. V shed 2 bases and J shed 3 bases, with 5 bases lying between them. The CDR3 has 12 amino acids. Germline CDR1 is SGHVS and CDR2 is FQNEAQ. CDR3 protein: CASSLQRYEQYF. CDR3 nucleotide sequence: TGTGCCAGCAGCTTACAGCGCTACGAGCAGTACTTC.

This clonotype was picked up many times. The genes are TRBV29-1 and TRBJ2-1, with 8 bases that match TRBD2. J gave up 7 bases and V 0 bases, and 11 bases lay outside the gene matches. The V gene's germline CDR1 is SQVTM and CDR2 ANQGSEA. The CDR3 extends over 16 amino acids. CDR3 sequence (DNA): TGCAGCGTTGAAGATGAGGCGGGGGGCCTGTATAATGAGCAGTTCTTC. Its translation: CSVEDEAGGLYNEQFF.

This chain joins TRBV29-1 and TRBJ2-7, with a weak D call TRBD2 (6 bases). This CDR3 is 14 amino acids long. Germline V gives CDR1 SQVTM, CDR2 ANQGSEA. Trimming removed 2 bases at V and 3 bases at J, with 14 bases between. Here the CDR3 reads CSVESRGEGYEQYF. The DNA of the CDR3 is TGCAGCGTTGAATCGCGGGGTGAGGGCTACGAGCAGTACTTC.

This rearrangement joins TRBV29-1 to TRBJ1-1, with D perhaps TRBD1 (6 bases). This CDR3 region has 14 residues. V lost 6 bases and J 1 base, leaving 15 bases between the germline ends. Germline-derived CDR1 and CDR2 are SQVTM and ANQGSEA. This CDR3 is CSVAGGGGNTEAFF. The CDR3 DNA reads TGCAGCGTCGCCGGCGGGGGCGGGAACACTGAAGCTTTCTTT.

The V gene is TRBV27, the J gene TRBJ1-1; maybe TRBD1 (5 bases). The CDR3 loop spans 11 amino acids. V was clipped by 7 bases and J by 11 bases, with 14 bases between them. Per the germline V gene, CDR1 is MNHEY and CDR2 is SMNVEV (reference sequence). This CDR3 reads CASTFGGRAFF. The CDR3 DNA follows: TGTGCCAGCACCTTCGGGGGTCGGGCTTTCTTT.

The chain has TRBV29-1 and TRBJ2-7; D assignment may be TRBD1 or TRBD2 (5 bases each). With 6 bases removed from V and 5 bases from J, the gap between germline ends came to 20 bases. The germline gives CDR1 SQVTM, CDR2 ANQGSEA. This CDR3 region has 14 residues. The CDR3 DNA reads TGCAGCGTCGGTACAGAGGGGCTTGAGGACGAGCAGTACTTC. Translation gives CSVGTEGLEDEQYF.

A single count supports this clonotype. This CDR3 reads CASSPGGQGPDTQYF. CDR3 nucleotides: TGTGCCAGCTCCCCGGGGGGCCAGGGTCCAGATACGCAGTATTTT. V is TRBV7-3 and J is TRBJ2-3; a weak D match, TRBD2 (7 bases). CDR3 length: 15 amino acids. V was cut by 8 bases and J by 4 bases, with 19 bases left in between. CDR1 is SGHTA and CDR2 is FQGTGA in the germline V gene.